Listed below are T cell receptor beta chains from one sample, sequenced in a study of blood T cell repertoires in COVID-19. The table came from immunoSEQ multiplex PCR; TCRdb's copy has only in-frame clones and leaves some out. This table has 200,000 to 300,000 clones, around 88% appearing once. Sequencing was carried out using PBMCs or T cells enriched from blood (not recorded which). These receptor sequences come from a woman aged 40 to 50 with acute COVID-19. CDR3s include the opening cysteine and the closing phenylalanine or tryptophan. A D gene is named only where the DNA matches it firmly. Expanded clones are given a class, and other clones once, few, many or no size at all.

clone_size: -
d_call: -
v_call: TRBV6-4
j_call: TRBJ1-5
cdr3_nt: TGTGCCAGCAGCTCTTATCAGCCCCAGCATTTT
cdr3_aa: CASSSYQPQHF

clone_size: -
d_call: -
v_call: TRBV21-1
j_call: TRBJ1-2
cdr3_nt: TGTGCCAGCAGCAAAGCGCGTCGGGACAGGTTTGGGCGCTTACGCTACACCTTC
cdr3_aa: CASSKARRDRFGRLRYTF

clone_size: -
d_call: TRBD1
v_call: TRBV27
j_call: TRBJ1-6
cdr3_nt: TGTGCCAGCAGTCCGGGGACAGCTAATTCACCCCTCCACTTT
cdr3_aa: CASSPGTANSPLHF

clone_size: -
d_call: -
v_call: TRBV10-3
j_call: TRBJ2-2
cdr3_nt: TGTGCCATCAAGGAACAGAGCGGGGAGCTGTTTTTT
cdr3_aa: CAIKEQSGELFF

clone_size: -
d_call: -
v_call: TRBV5-1
j_call: TRBJ2-3
cdr3_nt: TGCGCCAGCAGCTTCAGGGTCCCTAGCACAGATACGCAGTATTTT
cdr3_aa: CASSFRVPSTDTQYF

clone_size: -
d_call: -
v_call: TRBV3-1/TRBV3-2
j_call: TRBJ2-5
cdr3_nt: TGTGCCAGCAGCCAAGCAGGGGCCGAGACCCAGTACTTC
cdr3_aa: CASSQAGAETQYF

clone_size: once
d_call: -
v_call: TRBV7-2
j_call: TRBJ1-1
cdr3_nt: TGTGCCAGCAGCGCGCTGATGAACACTGAAGCTTTCTTT
cdr3_aa: CASSALMNTEAFF

clone_size: -
d_call: TRBD1
v_call: TRBV4-3
j_call: TRBJ2-7
cdr3_nt: TGCGCCAGCAGCCAAGGTAGGGGGCTCGAGCAGTACTTC
cdr3_aa: CASSQGRGLEQYF

clone_size: -
d_call: TRBD2
v_call: TRBV19
j_call: TRBJ2-1
cdr3_nt: TGTGCCAGTAGTATAGAGGCTAGCGGGGGGGCCCAGCAGTTCTTC
cdr3_aa: CASSIEASGGAQQFF

clone_size: -
d_call: TRBD2
v_call: TRBV2
j_call: TRBJ2-3
cdr3_nt: TGTGCCAGCAGCCCCGGACTAGCGGGAGTCAACACAGATACGCAGTATTTT
cdr3_aa: CASSPGLAGVNTDTQYF

clone_size: -
d_call: -
v_call: TRBV18
j_call: TRBJ2-1
cdr3_nt: TGTGCCAGCCAGGGCCTCCTCAATGAGCAGTTCTTC
cdr3_aa: CASQGLLNEQFF

clone_size: -
d_call: -
v_call: TRBV9
j_call: TRBJ1-1
cdr3_nt: TGTGCCAGCAGCGTAGGGAGAAATGATCTCCAGGGGCGAAACACTGAAGCTTTCTTT
cdr3_aa: CASSVGRNDLQGRNTEAFF

clone_size: -
d_call: -
v_call: TRBV5-1
j_call: TRBJ1-3
cdr3_nt: TGCGCCAGCAGCTTGGAGGGGACTGGAAACACCATATATTTT
cdr3_aa: CASSLEGTGNTIYF

clone_size: -
d_call: -
v_call: TRBV30
j_call: TRBJ1-6
cdr3_nt: TGTGCCTGGAGCCCCCACACCAATTCACCCCTCCACTTT
cdr3_aa: CAWSPHTNSPLHF

clone_size: -
d_call: -
v_call: TRBV19
j_call: TRBJ1-3
cdr3_nt: TGTGCCAGTACCATAGGCAGGGAACCTGGAAACACCATATATTTT
cdr3_aa: CASTIGREPGNTIYF

clone_size: once
d_call: -
v_call: TRBV7-9
j_call: TRBJ1-3
cdr3_nt: TGTGCCAGCAGCTTTGGGGGCCAGGTTTTCACCATATATTTT
cdr3_aa: CASSFGGQVFTIYF

clone_size: -
d_call: TRBD2
v_call: TRBV10-1
j_call: TRBJ2-1
cdr3_nt: TGCGCCAGCAGTGAAGCCGGCGGGGGGTACAATGAGCAGTTCTTC
cdr3_aa: CASSEAGGGYNEQFF

clone_size: -
d_call: -
v_call: TRBV29-1
j_call: TRBJ2-3
cdr3_nt: TGCAGCGTTGAAGGACTCTTGGATACGCAGTATTTT
cdr3_aa: CSVEGLLDTQYF

clone_size: -
d_call: -
v_call: TRBV10-2
j_call: TRBJ2-2
cdr3_nt: TGCGCCAGCTATTCCAGGGCCGACACCGGGGAGCTGTTTTTT
cdr3_aa: CASYSRADTGELFF

clone_size: -
d_call: TRBD1
v_call: TRBV6-2/TRBV6-3
j_call: TRBJ2-2
cdr3_nt: TGTGCCAGCAGTAGACAGGGGGCGCCCACCGGGGAGCTGTTTTTT
cdr3_aa: CASSRQGAPTGELFF

clone_size: -
d_call: TRBD2
v_call: TRBV10-3
j_call: TRBJ2-3
cdr3_nt: TGTGCCATCAGGGATAGCGGGGGGGCTGGAGATACGCAGTATTTT
cdr3_aa: CAIRDSGGAGDTQYF

clone_size: -
d_call: -
v_call: TRBV12-3/TRBV12-4
j_call: TRBJ2-2
cdr3_nt: TGTGCCAGCAGTTTAATTTCGGCCGGGGAGCTGTTTTTT
cdr3_aa: CASSLISAGELFF

clone_size: -
d_call: TRBD1
v_call: TRBV2
j_call: TRBJ2-1
cdr3_nt: TGTGCCAGCCGACAGGGGCCTAGGAATGAGCAGTTCTTC
cdr3_aa: CASRQGPRNEQFF

clone_size: few
d_call: -
v_call: TRBV6-2/TRBV6-3
j_call: TRBJ1-4
cdr3_nt: TGTGCCAGCACCCCCGGGGAGGGGGTCGCTGAAAAACTGTTTTTT
cdr3_aa: CASTPGEGVAEKLFF

clone_size: -
d_call: TRBD1
v_call: TRBV7-9
j_call: TRBJ1-1
cdr3_nt: TGTGCCAGCAGCAGACAGGGGTCGAACACTGAAGCTTTCTTT
cdr3_aa: CASSRQGSNTEAFF

clone_size: -
d_call: TRBD1
v_call: TRBV18
j_call: TRBJ2-7
cdr3_nt: TGTGCCAGCTCAGCGGGACAGGGGTTGCCCGAGCAGTACTTC
cdr3_aa: CASSAGQGLPEQYF

clone_size: -
d_call: -
v_call: TRBV7-2
j_call: TRBJ1-1
cdr3_nt: TGTGCCAGCAGCCCAGCTGGGTCGGGAGCTTTCTTT
cdr3_aa: CASSPAGSGAFF

clone_size: -
d_call: TRBD1
v_call: TRBV5-8
j_call: TRBJ2-6
cdr3_nt: TGTGCCAGCAGCACTGCGACAGGGGTTGGGGCCAACGTCCTGACTTTC
cdr3_aa: CASSTATGVGANVLTF

clone_size: -
d_call: -
v_call: TRBV25-1
j_call: TRBJ2-1
cdr3_nt: TGTGCCAGCAGTGTCTTCCTACCTGGCAATGAGCAGTTCTTC
cdr3_aa: CASSVFLPGNEQFF

clone_size: -
d_call: TRBD1
v_call: TRBV4-2
j_call: TRBJ1-4
cdr3_nt: TGTGCCAGCAGCAAGAACGAAGAGACAGGGAGCGAAAAACTGTTTTTT
cdr3_aa: CASSKNEETGSEKLFF

clone_size: -
d_call: -
v_call: TRBV27
j_call: TRBJ1-2
cdr3_nt: TGTGCCAGCAGTTTCTTACCCACAGGCAACTATGGCTACACCTTC
cdr3_aa: CASSFLPTGNYGYTF

clone_size: once
d_call: TRBD1
v_call: TRBV5-5
j_call: TRBJ2-5
cdr3_nt: TGTGCCAGCAGCTACAGGGGAAGTGCAGAGACCCAGTACTTC
cdr3_aa: CASSYRGSAETQYF

clone_size: -
d_call: -
v_call: TRBV2
j_call: TRBJ1-2
cdr3_nt: TGTGCCAGCGTGGCGAGCGTCCAGGGCCTCTATGGCTACACCTTC
cdr3_aa: CASVASVQGLYGYTF

clone_size: -
d_call: TRBD1
v_call: TRBV10-1
j_call: TRBJ1-4
cdr3_nt: TGCGCCAGCAGTTCCGGGACAGGGAGCGAAAAACTGTTTTTT
cdr3_aa: CASSSGTGSEKLFF

clone_size: -
d_call: TRBD1
v_call: TRBV3-1/TRBV3-2
j_call: TRBJ1-1
cdr3_nt: TGTGCCAGCAGCCAAGAGGGACAGGGCGAAGCTTTCTTT
cdr3_aa: CASSQEGQGEAFF

clone_size: -
d_call: TRBD2
v_call: TRBV5-1
j_call: TRBJ2-5
cdr3_nt: TGCGCCAGCAGCTTCCAAGTACTAGCGAATCAAGAGACCCAGTACTTC
cdr3_aa: CASSFQVLANQETQYF

clone_size: many
d_call: TRBD1
v_call: TRBV19
j_call: TRBJ1-2
cdr3_nt: TGTGCCAGTAGTGCTGCGGCAGGGGGCAGGGGCTACACCTTC
cdr3_aa: CASSAAAGGRGYTF

clone_size: -
d_call: -
v_call: TRBV10-3
j_call: TRBJ2-2
cdr3_nt: TGTGCCATCAGTGAGTCGACTAGAACGAACACCGGGGAGCTGTTTTTT
cdr3_aa: CAISESTRTNTGELFF

clone_size: -
d_call: TRBD1
v_call: TRBV11-2
j_call: TRBJ1-6
cdr3_nt: TGTGCCAGCAGCCCAGGGGGCCAGGGTCAAAGCTCCTATAATTCACCCCTCCACTTT
cdr3_aa: CASSPGGQGQSSYNSPLHF

clone_size: -
d_call: TRBD2
v_call: TRBV6-5
j_call: TRBJ2-2
cdr3_nt: TGTGCCAGCAGGGGGACGGCGGGAGACACCGGGGAGCTGTTTTTT
cdr3_aa: CASRGTAGDTGELFF

clone_size: -
d_call: -
v_call: TRBV7-2
j_call: TRBJ1-3
cdr3_nt: TGTGCCAGCAGCTTGGCGGTGTTCTCTGGAAACACCATATATTTT
cdr3_aa: CASSLAVFSGNTIYF

clone_size: -
d_call: TRBD1
v_call: TRBV2
j_call: TRBJ1-5
cdr3_nt: TGTGCCAGCAGTGGGACAGGGGCTAGCAATCAGCCCCAGCATTTT
cdr3_aa: CASSGTGASNQPQHF

clone_size: -
d_call: -
v_call: TRBV5-1
j_call: TRBJ1-2
cdr3_nt: TGCGCCAGCAGCTCACAGGGCGAAGTTGACTACACCTTC
cdr3_aa: CASSSQGEVDYTF

clone_size: -
d_call: -
v_call: TRBV7-8
j_call: TRBJ1-6
cdr3_nt: TGTGCCAGCAGCTTAGGTACAGGTCATAATTCACCCCTCCACTTT
cdr3_aa: CASSLGTGHNSPLHF